This T cell receptor beta chain appears in the sequencing data of a study of T-cell memory formation after mild COVID-19 (dated by TCRdb to the early 2020s). For the study in its entirety: TCR sequence clusters from the two donors were found to be largely donor specific. T-cell clones expanding and contracting after mild COVID-19 in two donors were tracked by longitudinal TCRalpha and TCRbeta repertoire sequencing. Two young, previously healthy adult volunteers, one female and one male, were included in the cohort. What the research found in general, with its limitations: From day 15 to 85, contracting clones showed balanced CD4/CD8 phenotypes, whereas a second wave of clones that expanded from day 15 to 37 leaned towards CD4+. The second-wave clones that peaked on day 37 were not confirmed to be SARS-CoV-2 specific. Contracting CD4+ clones were found mainly in CM and EM memory subsets, while CD8+ clones were enriched in EMRA. Only two mild cases were covered by the study, and larger cohorts that include severe cases with pre-infection samples were considered necessary. Some responding clones were detected in pre-infection memory, suggesting pre-existing cross-reactive memory T cells joined the SARS-CoV-2 response.

Ficoll-Paque density gradient centrifugation was the method used to isolate PBMCs. Sequencing was performed on an Illumina NovaSeq 6000. TCRalpha and TCRbeta cDNA libraries were constructed by 5'RACE with constant-segment primers, with sample barcodes and unique molecular identifiers being introduced. Trizol reagent was used to extract RNA from every sample. Library amplification was performed in two PCR steps, and a second sample barcode and Illumina TruSeq adapters were introduced in the second step. The libraries were sequenced on an Illumina NovaSeq using 2 x 150 bp paired-end reads. Per the original workflow: With migec v1.2.7, reads were demultiplexed and then collapsed into UMI-guided consensus sequences. With mixcr v2.1.11, UMI consensuses were aligned to TRA and TRB V and J templates and assembled into clonotypes. A clonotype was counted as expanded or contracted only if both edgeR and NoisET called the change significant, with noise models trained on biological replicates. For edgeR calls, the cutoffs were a false discovery rate-adjusted p below 0.01 and a log2 fold-change threshold of 1. As an exploratory analysis of dynamics, PCA with hierarchical clustering was applied to max-normalized trajectories of the 1000 most abundant clonotypes. The CD4 or CD8 phenotype of responding clones was assigned using the separately sequenced CD4+ and CD8+ repertoires. TCRdb trimmed public reads at Q25 via fastp, called clones via MiXCR and kept in-frame beta chains. Identical CDR3 protein sequences are pooled into one entry, listed with their most common genes and DNA. In this record, the V and J calls reflect TCRdb's handling and not the investigators' own analysis. In this sample the table shows approximately 290,000 distinct CDR3 sequences, roughly a fifth of which occur a single time. Around 21% of the sample is taken by the ten largest.

Worth noting for this clonotype: The antigen it binds to is not known. Nothing much larger sits one base from this clone, and base qualities are not available.

Sequenced material: PBMCs or a T cell subset sorted from them (not recorded which). The TCR originated in a man younger than 30 who had mild COVID-19 (a few samples of this study predate the infection). The sample titles of this study are shuffled in the database, so cell type and time point are left out; the donor was told from shared clones.

The sequenced DNA is TGCGCCAGCAGCCAAGATCATAGGGGACAGCCCCAGCATTTT. This codes for CASSQDHRGQPQHF. The sequence links TRBV4-3 to TRBJ1-5; D gene: possibly TRBD1, on 5 matching bases. V loses 0 bases, J loses 7 bases, and the germline ends lie 10 bases apart. Taken from cysteine to phenylalanine, the CDR3 has 14 residues. The kept DNA is CDR3 alone, 42 bases in frame from the first base. As encoded in the germline V gene, CDR1 is LGHNA while CDR2 is YSLEER.